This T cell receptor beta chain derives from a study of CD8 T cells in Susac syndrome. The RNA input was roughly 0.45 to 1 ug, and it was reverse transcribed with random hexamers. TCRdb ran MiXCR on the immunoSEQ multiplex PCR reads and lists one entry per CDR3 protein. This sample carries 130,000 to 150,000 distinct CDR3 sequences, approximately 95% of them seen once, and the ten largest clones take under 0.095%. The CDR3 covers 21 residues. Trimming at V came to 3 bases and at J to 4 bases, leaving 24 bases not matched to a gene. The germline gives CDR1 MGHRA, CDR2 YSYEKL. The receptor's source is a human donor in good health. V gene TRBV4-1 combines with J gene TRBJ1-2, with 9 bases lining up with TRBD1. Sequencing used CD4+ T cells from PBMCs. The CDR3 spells CASSHETALGGQGTPLYGYTF. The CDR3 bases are TGCGCCAGCAGCCATGAAACCGCCCTGGGTGGACAGGGGACCCCCCTCTATGGCTACACCTTC.